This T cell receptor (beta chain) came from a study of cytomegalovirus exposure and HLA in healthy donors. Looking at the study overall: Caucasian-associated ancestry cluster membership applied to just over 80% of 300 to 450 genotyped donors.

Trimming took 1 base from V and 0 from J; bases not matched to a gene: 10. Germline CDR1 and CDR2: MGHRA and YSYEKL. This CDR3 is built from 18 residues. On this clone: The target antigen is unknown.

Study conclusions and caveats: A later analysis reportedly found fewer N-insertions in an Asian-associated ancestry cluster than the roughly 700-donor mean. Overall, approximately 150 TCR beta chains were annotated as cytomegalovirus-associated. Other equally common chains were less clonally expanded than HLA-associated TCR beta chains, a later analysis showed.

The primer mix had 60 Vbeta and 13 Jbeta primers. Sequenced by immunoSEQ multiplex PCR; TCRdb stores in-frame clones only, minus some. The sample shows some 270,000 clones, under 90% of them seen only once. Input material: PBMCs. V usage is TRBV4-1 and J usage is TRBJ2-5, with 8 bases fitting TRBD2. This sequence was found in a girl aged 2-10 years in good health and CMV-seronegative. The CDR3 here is CASSQVTYWREDQETQYF. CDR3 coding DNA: TGCGCCAGCAGCCAAGTCACTTATTGGCGGGAGGACCAAGAGACCCAGTACTTC.